What follows is one TCR beta chain and its context. The CDR3 length is 16 residues. Germline lookup yields CDR1 MNHNY and CDR2 SVGAGI (reference sequence). The V end was cut by 4 bases, the J end by 0 bases, with 13 bases between. The data derive from a study of cytomegalovirus exposure and HLA in healthy donors. Some clones are missing from TCRdb's copy, which holds only in-frame ones; the method was immunoSEQ multiplex PCR. Altogether roughly 180,000 clones are present, approximately 86% being singletons, with the ten largest covering more than 5.5%. This chain links TRBV6-6 with TRBJ2-1; possible D gene TRBD2, 6 bases. Sequencing used PBMCs. The sequence came from a man aged 25 to 45 in good health and CMV-seropositive. The DNA for the CDR3 is TGTGCCAGCAGTTTTTTCAGCGGGTTCTCCTACAATGAGCAGTTCTTC. Its translation is CASSFFSGFSYNEQFF.